The 10 T cell receptor beta chains listed next were all sequenced from one sample in a study of cytotoxic CD8 clonotypes in ibrutinib-treated CLL (dated by TCRdb to the early 2020s). The intended sense of this specimen's time point label: 12 months on ibrutinib. Library creation used the immunoSEQ multiplex PCR assay. TCRdb retrieved this table from immuneACCESS and kept in-frame rearrangements only. Not all clones are present; in checked studies, unresolved V genes account for under half, and no reason is known for the remainder. A total of roughly 63,000 clones appear in this sample, 45% to 65% of them only once. Roughly 14% of the sample comes from the top ten. The source was PBMCs, collected after 12 months of ibrutinib treatment. These receptors originate from a human donor with chronic lymphocytic leukemia.

V gene TRBV29-1 combines with J gene TRBJ2-3, with D perhaps assigned TRBD1 or TRBD2 (6 bases each). Germline CDR1 reads SQVTM; CDR2 reads ANQGSEA. The V end was cut by 4 bases, the J end by 0 bases, with 14 bases between. The CDR3 runs 15 residues. The CDR3 DNA reads TGCAGCGTTGGAGGGGGGCAGAGAAGCACAGATACGCAGTATTTT. Encoded protein: CSVGGGQRSTDTQYF.

In its sample, this clone was seen a few times. This chain joins TRBV5-1 and TRBJ2-1, with TRBD1 identical over 8 bases. CDR1 and CDR2 from the germline V gene are SGHRS and YFSETQ. The CDR3 is 14 residues long. V dropped 2 bases and J dropped 7; count of bases not matched to a gene: 5. DNA of the CDR3: TGCGCCAGCAGCTTAGGACAGGGATTAAATGAGCAGTTCTTC. Its translation: CASSLGQGLNEQFF.

V and J are TRBV14 and TRBJ1-4, with 10 bases matching TRBD1. Germline CDR1 is SGHDN and CDR2 is FVKESK. The V and J ends lost 4 bases and 11 bases, in that order; junction bases with no gene match: 10. The length of the CDR3 is 15 residues. CDR3 coding DNA: TGTGCCAGCAGCCCCGGGACAGGGGCGATCGGGAAACTGTTTTTT. Protein product: CASSPGTGAIGKLFF.

The genes are TRBV4-1 and TRBJ2-1, with TRBD2 matching 11 bases. Germline CDR1 is MGHRA and CDR2 is YSYEKL. V shed 3 bases and J 8 bases; nucleotides not matched to a gene: 21. The CDR3 contains 20 residues. The chain's CDR3 is CASSQTPGLAEGGTRDEQFF. CDR3 nucleotides: TGCGCCAGCAGCCAGACACCGGGACTAGCGGAGGGGGGTACTCGGGATGAGCAGTTCTTC.

The CDR3 reads CASSVVSRQPQHF. For the CDR3, the DNA is TGTGCCAGCAGTGTAGTCTCTCGTCAGCCCCAGCATTTT. V gene TRBV2 combines with J gene TRBJ1-5, with D unclear. There are 13 residues in the CDR3. Trimming stripped 4 bases from V and 6 bases from J, with 10 bases between. Germline assignment: CDR1 SNHLY and CDR2 FYNNEI.

V is TRBV2 and J is TRBJ1-4; D ambiguous. The germline V and J ends were trimmed by 2 bases and 14 bases, with 9 bases remaining between them. This CDR3 region has 11 residues. Germline CDR1 is SNHLY and CDR2 is FYNNEI. The CDR3 protein is CASSEQERLFF. The DNA for the CDR3 is TGTGCCAGCAGTGAACAGGAAAGGCTGTTTTTT. Full variable domain (rest looked up from reference TRBV2 and TRBJ1-4): EPEVTQTPSHQVTQMGQEVILRCVPISNHLYFYWYRQILGQKVEFLVSFYNNEISEKSEIFDDQFSVERPDGSNFTLKIRSTKLEDSAMYFCASSEQERLFFGSGTQLSVL.

The chain links TRBV13 to TRBJ2-4; 10 positions agree with TRBD2. V lost 2 bases and J lost 0; bases outside the gene matches: 7. Germline V lookup: CDR1 PRHDT, CDR2 FYEKMQ (reference sequence). This CDR3 comprises 18 residues. The CDR3 here is CASSLSLTSGLAKNIQYF. The CDR3 DNA is TGTGCCAGCAGCTTAAGCCTGACTAGCGGGTTAGCCAAAAACATTCAGTACTTC.

The sample holds a few counts of this clone. The rearrangement links TRBV28 to TRBJ1-1; TRBD1 agrees at 7 bases. This CDR3 is built from 13 residues. Germline trimming cut 8 bases from V and 6 bases from J; bases unmatched to any gene: 9. The germline V gene has CDR1 MDHEN and CDR2 SYDVKM. CDR3 nucleotides: TGTGCCAGCTTGACAGGGAAGCCCCCTGAAGCTTTCTTT. It encodes CASLTGKPPEAFF.

The chain has TRBV2 and TRBJ2-3; TRBD1 agrees at 10 bases. Germline V gene data show CDR1 as SNHLY and CDR2 as FYNNEI. CDR3 size: 15 residues. The V segment lost 4 bases and the J segment 6 bases; nucleotides outside the gene matches: 7. The CDR3 spells CASSAGQGNMDTQYF. The CDR3 nucleotides are TGTGCCAGCAGTGCGGGACAGGGGAATATGGATACGCAGTATTTT.

The rearrangement links TRBV15 to TRBJ2-1; 7 nucleotides align to TRBD1. This CDR3 comprises 14 residues. V was pared by 5 bases and J by 5 bases, with 6 bases of the junction left unmatched. Germline V gene lookup returns CDR1 LNHNV and CDR2 YYDKDF (reference sequence). The CDR3 DNA sequence: TGTGCCACCAGCCGCCGGGACAGACACAATGAGCAGTTCTTC. Residues: CATSRRDRHNEQFF. Full variable domain (missing parts from reference TRBV15 and TRBJ2-1): DAMVIQNPRYQVTQFGKPVTLSCSQTLNHNVMYWYQQKSSQAPKLLFHYYDKDFNNEADTPDNFQSRRPNTSFCFLDIRSPGLGDTAMYLCATSRRDRHNEQFFGPGTRLTVL.